One sample yielded the 2 T cell receptor beta chains listed below, sequenced in a study of siplizumab effects on memory and regulatory T cells. Generated by immunoSEQ multiplex PCR, the TCRdb table keeps only in-frame clones and is missing some. The sample carries approximately 100,000 clones, about 93% recorded once. Sequenced input: non-Treg CD4+ T cells sorted from blood. The receptors originated from a human donor in good health.

The chain uses TRBV7-2 and TRBJ1-2; the match to TRBD1 covers 9 bases. The J segment lost 4 bases and the V segment lost 5 bases, leaving 8 bases of the junction unmatched. The CDR3 spans 15 residues. CDR1 is SGHTA, CDR2 FQGNSA, per germline. CDR3 protein: CASSLRTGESYGYTF. The CDR3 bases are TGTGCCAGCAGCCTGAGGACAGGGGAGTCCTATGGCTACACCTTC.

The chain uses TRBV7-9 and TRBJ2-2; no firm D call. Germline V lookup: CDR1 SEHNR, CDR2 FQNEAQ (reference sequence). V was trimmed by 5 bases and J by 0 bases, leaving 7 bases between them. The CDR3 is 14 residues long. CDR3 amino acids: CASSPDSNTGELFF. The CDR3 coding sequence is TGTGCCAGCAGCCCCGACTCGAACACCGGGGAGCTGTTTTTT.